The T cell receptor beta chain described here comes from a study of Graves' ophthalmopathy and Graves' hyperthyroidism. Study in general: The blood sample was drawn at first diagnosis and before any treatment.

RNA transcripts were the source from which TCR beta CDR3 regions were amplified. HTBI primers were employed in first-round RT-PCR, then a second-round multiplex PCR followed. TCRdb independently ran MiXCR on the multiplex PCR reads; one entry per CDR3 protein. The sample contains approximately 700,000 distinct CDR3 sequences, about 41% of which appear only once. Ophthalmopathy in the donors was of moderate-to-severe activity, with CAS ≥3, NOSPECS ≥4 and duration under 3 months. The sample comprised peripheral blood. The sequence came from an adult man with Graves' ophthalmopathy.

CDR3 loop: CASSLSSGHYNEQFF. For the CDR3, the DNA is TGTGCCAGCAGCTTATCCAGCGGCCACTACAATGAGCAGTTCTTC. V and J are TRBV25-1 and TRBJ2-1, with D tentatively TRBD2 (5 bases). The germline gives CDR1 MGHDK, CDR2 SYGVNS. The CDR3 runs 15 residues. V lost 6 bases to trimming and J lost 3 bases, with 15 bases between them.